This entry features one T cell receptor (beta chain) sequence. This specimen belongs to a study of blood T cell repertoires in COVID-19. Study-wide background: In each case, the material was cDNA or gDNA derived from T cells, B-cell-depleted T cells, or PBMCs.

This CDR3 is 15 amino acids long. Original handling: Estimation of nucleated cell counts was performed using reference gene primer amplification. The method was immunoSEQ multiplex PCR; TCRdb's version includes in-frame clones alone and lacks a portion of them. V and J calls and clone size follow that table, whereas D and trimming were derived from the DNA. The sample has approximately 160,000 clones; around 86% are singletons. Sequencing was done on a sample of peripheral blood. This clonotype originated in a man between 65 and 85 years old who had recovered from COVID-19. This chain links TRBV21-1 with TRBJ2-7; the listed D gene, TRBD1, was not tested against the DNA. TRBV21-1 is a known pseudogene. CDR3 in amino acids: CASSKVGVRTYEQYF. The DNA for the CDR3 is TGTGCCAGCAGCAAAGTAGGGGTCAGAACCTACGAGCAGTACTTC.